The TCR beta chain described here comes from a study of cytomegalovirus exposure and HLA in healthy donors. Vbeta (60) and Jbeta (13) primers were used in the PCR. Repertoires were generated with immunoSEQ multiplex PCR, while TCRdb's copy carries only in-frame clones and drops some. The table shows under 35,000 clones, with less than 55% occurring only once. V lost 0 bases and J 0 bases, leaving 10 bases between the germline ends. Germline CDR1 is SGHRS and CDR2 is YFSETQ. The CDR3 contains 16 residues. This clone was seen a single time. The sequenced sample consisted of PBMCs. This chain links TRBV5-1 with TRBJ2-1; D ambiguous. The origin of this receptor is a woman aged 45 to 65 in good health and CMV-seronegative. The CDR3 reads CASSLVARSSYNEQFF. Written as DNA, the CDR3 is TGCGCCAGCAGCTTGGTGGCTAGAAGCTCCTACAATGAGCAGTTCTTC.